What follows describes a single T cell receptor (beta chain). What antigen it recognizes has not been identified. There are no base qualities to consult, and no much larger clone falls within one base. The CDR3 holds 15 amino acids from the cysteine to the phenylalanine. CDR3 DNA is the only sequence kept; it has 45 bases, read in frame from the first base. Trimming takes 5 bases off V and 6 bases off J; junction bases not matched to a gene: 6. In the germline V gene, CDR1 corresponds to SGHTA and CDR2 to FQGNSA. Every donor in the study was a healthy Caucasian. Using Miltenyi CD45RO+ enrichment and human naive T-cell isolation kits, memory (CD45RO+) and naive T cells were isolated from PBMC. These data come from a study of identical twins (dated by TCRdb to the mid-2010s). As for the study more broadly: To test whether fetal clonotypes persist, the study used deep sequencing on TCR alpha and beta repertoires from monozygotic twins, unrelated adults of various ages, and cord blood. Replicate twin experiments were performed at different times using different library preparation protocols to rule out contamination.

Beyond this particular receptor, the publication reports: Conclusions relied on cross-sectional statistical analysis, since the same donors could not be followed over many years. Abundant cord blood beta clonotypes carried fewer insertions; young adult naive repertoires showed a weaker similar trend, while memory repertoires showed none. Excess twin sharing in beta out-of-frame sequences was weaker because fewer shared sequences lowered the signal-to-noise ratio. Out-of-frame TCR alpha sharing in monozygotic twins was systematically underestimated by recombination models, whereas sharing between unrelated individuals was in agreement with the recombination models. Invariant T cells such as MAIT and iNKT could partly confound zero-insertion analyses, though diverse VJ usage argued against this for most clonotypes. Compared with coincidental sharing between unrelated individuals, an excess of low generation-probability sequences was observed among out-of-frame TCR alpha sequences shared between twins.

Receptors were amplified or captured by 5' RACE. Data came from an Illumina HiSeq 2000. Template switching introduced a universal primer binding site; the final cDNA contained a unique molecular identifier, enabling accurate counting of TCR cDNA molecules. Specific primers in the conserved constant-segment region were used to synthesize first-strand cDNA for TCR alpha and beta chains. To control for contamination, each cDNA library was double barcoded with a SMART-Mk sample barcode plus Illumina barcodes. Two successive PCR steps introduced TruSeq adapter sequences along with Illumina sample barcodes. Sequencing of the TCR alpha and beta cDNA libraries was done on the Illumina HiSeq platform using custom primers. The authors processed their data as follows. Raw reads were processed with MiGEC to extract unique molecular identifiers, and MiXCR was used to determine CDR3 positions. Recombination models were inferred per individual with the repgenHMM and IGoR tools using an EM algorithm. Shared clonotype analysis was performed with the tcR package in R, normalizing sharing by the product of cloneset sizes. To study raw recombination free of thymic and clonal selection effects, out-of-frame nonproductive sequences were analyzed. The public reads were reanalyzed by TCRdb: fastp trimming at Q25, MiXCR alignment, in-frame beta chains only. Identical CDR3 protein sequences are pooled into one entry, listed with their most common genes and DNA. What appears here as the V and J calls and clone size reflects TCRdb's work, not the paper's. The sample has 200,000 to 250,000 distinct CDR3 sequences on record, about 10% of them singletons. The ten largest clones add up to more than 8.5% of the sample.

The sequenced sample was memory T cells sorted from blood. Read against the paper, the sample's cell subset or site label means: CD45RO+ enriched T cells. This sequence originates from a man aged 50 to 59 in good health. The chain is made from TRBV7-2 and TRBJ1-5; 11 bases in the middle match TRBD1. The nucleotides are TGTGCCAGCAGCCGGGACAGGGGGAGCGGTCAGCCCCAGCATTTT. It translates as CASSRDRGSGQPQHF. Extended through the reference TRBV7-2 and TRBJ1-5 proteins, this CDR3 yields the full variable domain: GAGVSQSPSNKVTEKGKDVELRCDPISGHTALYWYRQSLGQGLEFLIYFQGNSAPDKSGLPSDRFSAERTGGSVSTLTIQRTQQEDSAVYLCASSRDRGSGQPQHFGDGTRLSIL.